Reported below is one T cell receptor (beta chain). Its antigen remains unknown. The data are from a study of memory CD4+ T cells and cytomegalovirus serostatus. For the study at large: Donors were healthy Belgian adults, 8 to 10 CMV seropositive and around 23 seronegative. Findings and limits, study-wide: CD4+ memory repertoires contained about two fifths of the 164 reported CMV TCRbeta sequences. Median bootstrapped AUC for CMV status was around 0.95 originally, around 0.91 US-trained.

Single viable CD3+CD4+CD8-CD45RO+ cells were sorted as the memory CD4+ T cells. Positive selection with CD4 microbeads enriched total CD4+ T cells. This CDR3 has 12 amino acids. The V gene's germline CDR1 is MNHNS and CDR2 SASEGT. The V gene lost 5 bases and the J gene lost 3 bases, with 7 bases spanning the gap. Measured with immunoSEQ multiplex PCR; TCRdb has only the in-frame clones, and not every one. The profile shows approximately 27,000 clones, about 78% of them singletons. This chain links TRBV6-1 with TRBJ2-5; the D is unclear. The receptor comes from an adult in good health and CMV-seronegative. The sequenced sample was memory CD4+ T cells from blood. DNA for the CDR3: TGTGCCAGCAGTCCGAATGAAGAGACCCAGTACTTC. Protein: CASSPNEETQYF.